This TCR beta chain was sequenced for a study of blood T cell repertoires in COVID-19. Looking at the study overall: Donors in the United States, Italy and Spain gave samples during acute or convalescent COVID-19. Sample material is recorded as cDNA or gDNA derived from T cells, B-cell-depleted T cells, or PBMCs.

Original processing methods: Cell counts per sample came from amplifying reference gene primers. Data came from immunoSEQ multiplex PCR; TCRdb stores just in-frame clones and leaves some out. D and trimming were read from the DNA, whereas the V and J calls and clone size are those reported in that table. The sample contains tens of thousands of clones, about four fifths of which appear only once. The CDR3 loop spans 17 amino acids. Trimming at V came to 5 bases and at J to 3 bases, leaving 12 bases not matched to a gene. CDR1 and CDR2 (germline): SQVTM, ANQGSEA. This chain joins TRBV29-1 and TRBJ2-7, with 14 bases that match TRBD2. Specimen: peripheral blood. This receptor was identified in a man aged 65 to 79 with acute or convalescent COVID-19. In DNA, the CDR3 is TGCAGCGTTACTGGGACTAGCGGGAGTTTAGGGAACTACGAGCAGTACTTC. It yields the protein CSVTGTSGSLGNYEQYF.